This T cell receptor (beta chain) was recovered during a study of post-analysis software for immune sequencing data. On the study more broadly: Progressive-relapsing, secondary progressive and relapsing-remitting multiple sclerosis were among the disease courses included.

The TCR beta cDNA libraries contained unique molecular identifiers. Out of 1 to 10 million T cells, about 520,000 cDNA molecules were generated. TCRdb reanalysed the PCR reads using MiXCR and keeps one entry per CDR3 protein. The sample records fewer than 600,000 distinct CDR3 sequences, roughly 46% being singletons. Only a few counts were recorded for this clonotype. Its matching antigen is unknown. One end of the junction is discordant with germline, which a read error may explain. The CDR3 has 15 amino acids. Germline lookup yields CDR1 SGHTA and CDR2 FQGNSA. Whole-study results and caveats: Strong co-clustering by F measure was evident for samples that had been prepared in the same batch. Compared with controls, patients showed significantly lower normalized Chao1 diversity. The five TRBV segments detected at higher frequency in patients than in controls included TRBV5-6, TRBV5-1 and TRBV20-1.

The receptor's source is a girl between 10 and 17 years old with multiple sclerosis. The V call is TRBV7-2, the J call TRBJ2-5; 7 bases are shared with TRBD2. Sequencing was done on a sample of blood. The CDR3 region has the DNA TGTGCTAGCAGCTTAGTTGCGGGAGTAGTAGAGACCCAGTACTTC. Its translation: CASSLVAGVVETQYF.